The 30 T cell receptor beta chains below all came from one sample that was sequenced in a study of shared clonotypes between healthy human individuals. Generated by immunoSEQ multiplex PCR, the TCRdb table keeps only in-frame clones and is missing some. This table has roughly 2 million clones, less than 95% appearing once. Naive CD8 populations comprised CD45RO-negative cells positively selected for CCR7, excluding terminally differentiated effector memory CD45RA+ cells. The sequencing input was naive CD8+ T cells sorted from blood. The receptors originated from a man between 18 and 29 years old in good health.

The rearrangement uses TRBV27 and TRBJ1-5; D is ambiguous. The CDR3 is made up of 17 amino acids. The ends were cut back, 0 bases at V and 0 bases at J, with 12 bases in the middle. From germline, CDR1 is MNHEY and CDR2 SMNVEV (reference sequence). CDR3 protein: CASSLSFRGDSNQPQHF. CDR3 bases: TGTGCCAGCAGTTTATCGTTTCGAGGAGATAGCAATCAGCCCCAGCATTTT.

This clone has just a few counts. The gene calls are TRBV11-2 and TRBJ1-6; D possibly corresponds to TRBD1 (6 bases). The CDR3 consists of 18 residues. V shed 3 bases and J shed 0 bases, with 15 bases lying between them. CDR1 and CDR2 (germline): SGHAT, FQNNGV. In DNA, the CDR3 is TGTGCCAGCAGCTTTTCAGGGGATGAAAGCTCCTATAATTCACCCCTCCACTTT. Protein product: CASSFSGDESSYNSPLHF. The variable domain in full, completed from reference TRBV11-2 and TRBJ1-6, reads EAGVAQSPRYKIIEKRQSVAFWCNPISGHATLYWYQQILGQGPKLLIQFQNNGVVDDSQLPKDRFSAERLKGVDSTLKIQPAKLEDSAVYLCASSFSGDESSYNSPLHFGNGTRLTVT.

The chain carries TRBV13 and TRBJ2-7, with D possibly TRBD2 on 6 matching bases. The ends were cut back, 5 bases at V and 2 bases at J, with 13 bases in the middle. The CDR3 has 14 amino acids. Germline V lookup: CDR1 PRHDT, CDR2 FYEKMQ (reference sequence). The CDR3 DNA sequence: TGTGCCAGCAGCCCCGGGACTCAAGCCTACGAGCAGTACTTC. Its translation: CASSPGTQAYEQYF.

The chain is built from TRBV2 and TRBJ2-5; 8 nucleotides align to TRBD2. The J segment lost 4 bases and the V segment lost 4 bases, leaving 11 bases of the junction unmatched. This CDR3 is built from 16 residues. CDR1 and CDR2 (germline): SNHLY, FYNNEI. CDR3 in DNA: TGTGCCAGCAGTGTAGCCTTCGGACTAGCATTAGAGACCCAGTACTTC. Translation: CASSVAFGLALETQYF.

The V call is TRBV5-1, the J call TRBJ2-7; D unclear. The V end lost 0 bases, the J end lost 2 bases, and 9 bases lay between the germline ends. Germline V gives CDR1 SGHRS, CDR2 YFSETQ. The CDR3 loop spans 14 amino acids. In DNA form, the CDR3 reads TGCGCCAGCAGCTTGGGACACCCCACCTACGAGCAGTACTTC. Translation gives CASSLGHPTYEQYF. Full variable domain (remainder filled in from reference TRBV5-1 and TRBJ2-7): KAGVTQTPRYLIKTRGQQVTLSCSPISGHRSVSWYQQTPGQGLQFLFEYFSETQRNKGNFPGRFSGRQFSNSRSEMNVSTLELGDSALYLCASSLGHPTYEQYFGPGTRLTVT.

The chain carries TRBV29-1 and TRBJ2-7; D is unresolved. Germline V gene data show CDR1 as SQVTM and CDR2 as ANQGSEA. The CDR3 extends over 13 amino acids. V was pared by 4 bases and J by 3 bases, with 13 bases between. The CDR3, as DNA: TGCAGCGTTGTGTCGGTTTCGAACTACGAGCAGTACTTC. Protein product: CSVVSVSNYEQYF.

The rearrangement uses TRBV5-4 and TRBJ1-2; TRBD1 agrees at 7 bases. CDR1 and CDR2 from the germline V gene are SGHNT and YYREEE (reference sequence). The CDR3 has 14 residues. Unmatched junction bases numbered 7, after V lost 4 bases and J lost 4 bases. CDR3 residues: CASSTHGTVYGYTF. CDR3 DNA: TGTGCCAGCAGCACCCACGGGACAGTCTATGGCTACACCTTC.

This clone was recorded once. The genes are TRBV18 and TRBJ2-3; 7 bases agree with TRBD1. With V trimmed by 0 bases and J by 0 bases, 3 bases remained unmatched. Per germline, CDR1 KGHSH and CDR2 LQKENI. The CDR3 spans 16 residues. The CDR3 reads CASSPPIRGSTDTQYF. For the CDR3, the DNA is TGTGCCAGCTCACCACCGATCAGGGGGAGCACAGATACGCAGTATTTT.

This clone occurred once. The V gene is TRBV6-5, the J gene TRBJ2-7; no reliable D call. The CDR3 sequence is 14 residues long. The germline V gene has CDR1 MNHEY and CDR2 SVGAGI. The germline V and J ends were trimmed by 0 bases and 6 bases, with 12 bases remaining between them. The CDR3 protein is CASSYSIQGVEQYF. Here the CDR3 DNA reads TGTGCCAGCAGTTACTCGATACAAGGTGTCGAGCAGTACTTC.

On this clone itself: Different DNA sequences within this sample yield the same CDR3. The chain couples TRBV27 to TRBJ2-2; D is ambiguous. Trimming cost V 2 bases and J 1 base, with 2 bases left between them. This CDR3 has 13 residues. CDR1 is MNHEY, CDR2 SMNVEV, per germline (reference sequence). The CDR3, as DNA: TGTGCCAGCAGTTTAGAGAACACCGGGGAGCTGTTTTTT. Its translation: CASSLENTGELFF.

The chain is built from TRBV5-8 and TRBJ2-7, with TRBD2 matching over 8 bases. Germline CDR1 SGHTS, CDR2 YDEGEE. V lost 3 bases to trimming and J lost 2 bases; unmatched junction nucleotides: 1. This CDR3 has 13 residues. The CDR3 DNA sequence: TGTGCCAGCAGCTCGGGACTAGCCTACGAGCAGTACTTC. It specifies CASSSGLAYEQYF.

J is TRBJ1-1 and V is TRBV29-1; D remains unclear. The germline V gene has CDR1 SQVTM and CDR2 ANQGSEA. Trimming stripped 4 bases from V and 5 bases from J, with 14 bases between. This CDR3 has 13 residues. This CDR3 is CSVVPLGETEAFF. The CDR3 DNA reads TGCAGCGTTGTGCCCCTTGGGGAGACTGAAGCTTTCTTT.

The V call is TRBV4-3, the J call TRBJ1-6; no reliable D call. The V end lost 0 bases, the J end lost 9 bases, and 12 bases lay between the germline ends. Germline CDR1 is LGHNA and CDR2 is YSLEER. CDR3 length: 15 residues. Here the CDR3 reads CASSQDQVTGSPLHF. CDR3 sequence (DNA): TGCGCCAGCAGCCAAGATCAGGTTACCGGTTCACCCCTCCACTTT.

This clone appeared once. The junction does not match germline at one end; this may be a read error. The rearrangement links TRBV27 to TRBJ2-2; D is perhaps TRBD2 (5 bases). The CDR3 totals 14 residues. Germline V lookup: CDR1 MNHEY, CDR2 SMNVEV (reference sequence). CDR3 sequence reads: CASSLYGNPGELFF. CDR3 coding DNA: TGTGCCAGCAGTCTATACGGGAACCCCGGGGAGCTGTTTTTT.

This clone was counted a few times. V is TRBV27 and J is TRBJ1-1; a weak D match, TRBD1 (6 bases). Germline CDR1 reads MNHEY; CDR2 reads SMNVEV (reference sequence). This CDR3 has 15 amino acids. V was cut by 5 bases and J by 1 base, with 14 bases left in between. CDR3 in DNA: TGTGCCAGCAGTCTAAACGGACAGCAGAACACTGAAGCTTTCTTT. It yields the protein CASSLNGQQNTEAFF.

The chain has TRBV29-1 and TRBJ2-7, with 7 bases identical to TRBD2. Germline CDR1 is SQVTM and CDR2 is ANQGSEA. The J segment lost 3 bases and the V segment lost 3 bases, leaving 5 bases of the junction unmatched. The CDR3 extends over 13 amino acids. CDR3 bases: TGCAGCGTTGATGGGGCTAGCGGCTACGAGCAGTACTTC. This codes for CSVDGASGYEQYF.

Comments on this clone: Other DNA sequences in this specimen translate into the identical CDR3. This rearrangement joins TRBV5-8 to TRBJ2-7; perhaps TRBD2 as D (5 bases). Deletions cut 2 bases from V and 0 bases from J, with 6 bases between. The V gene's germline CDR1 is SGHTS and CDR2 YDEGEE. The CDR3 loop spans 13 amino acids. CDR3 loop: CASSFRDSYEQYF. In DNA, the CDR3 is TGTGCCAGCAGCTTTCGGGACTCCTACGAGCAGTACTTC. The whole variable domain, remainder taken from reference TRBV5-8 and TRBJ2-7, is EAGVTQSPTHLIKTRGQQATLRCSPISGHTSVYWYQQALGLGLQFLLWYDEGEERNRGNFPPRFSGRQFPNYSSELNVNALELEDSALYLCASSFRDSYEQYFGPGTRLTVT.

The chain carries TRBV21-1 and TRBJ1-1; no check of the table's D call, TRBD1, against the DNA was made. TRBV21-1 is shown as a pseudogene. There are 16 residues in the CDR3. CDR3 amino acids: CASSEGYRGLGTEAFF. As DNA, the CDR3 is TGTGCCAGCAGCGAAGGTTATAGGGGGCTAGGCACTGAAGCTTTCTTT.

V gene TRBV7-6 combines with J gene TRBJ2-1; TRBD2 aligns across 14 bases. V was pared by 4 bases and J by 4 bases, with 3 bases of the junction left unmatched. CDR1 and CDR2 (germline): SGHVS, FNYEAQ. The CDR3 sequence is 16 residues long. The CDR3 DNA reads as TGTGCCAGCAGCTGGACTAGCGGGAGGTCTTACAATGAGCAGTTCTTC. It is translated as CASSWTSGRSYNEQFF.

This clone was counted a single time. The chain links TRBV9 to TRBJ2-7; 10 bases fit TRBD2. This CDR3 contains 15 residues. V trimming: 4 bases; J trimming: 0 bases; junction bases outside the gene matches: 4. Germline CDR1 SGDLS, CDR2 YYNGEE. This chain's CDR3 is CASSPGLAISYEQYF. DNA of the CDR3: TGTGCCAGCAGCCCGGGACTAGCGATCTCCTACGAGCAGTACTTC.

CDR3 DNA: TGTGCCAGCTTCTTCTCCGGGCAGGGCTACGAGCAGTACTTC. Translating it yields CASFFSGQGYEQYF. The J gene is TRBJ2-7, the V gene TRBV5-6, with D possibly being TRBD1 (5 bases). Germline CDR1 reads SGHDT; CDR2 reads YYEEEE. V lost 7 bases and J 3 bases, leaving 17 bases between the germline ends. The CDR3 sequence is 14 residues long.

The V gene is TRBV18, the J gene TRBJ1-4; no firm D call. The CDR3 length is 16 residues. Germline CDR1 and CDR2: KGHSH and LQKENI. The germline V and J ends were trimmed by 6 bases and 4 bases, with 18 bases remaining between them. CDR3: CASSATKSDGNEKLFF. The CDR3 DNA reads TGTGCCAGCTCGGCCACCAAGTCGGACGGTAATGAAAAACTGTTTTTT.

V and J are TRBV4-3 and TRBJ2-1; D possibly corresponds to TRBD2 (6 bases). The V and J ends lost 0 bases and 4 bases respectively, with 13 bases between them. CDR3 length: 16 residues. CDR1 and CDR2 (germline): LGHNA, YSLEER. This chain's CDR3 is CASSQDSGGAYNEQFF. The DNA of the CDR3 is TGCGCCAGCAGCCAAGATTCGGGCGGGGCATACAATGAGCAGTTCTTC.

Worth noting for this clone: The identical CDR3 is also encoded by other nucleotide sequences in the sample. This chain uses TRBV9 with TRBJ2-3; D uncertain. CDR3 size: 15 residues. V gave up 0 bases and J gave up 1 base, with 9 bases separating them. Germline V CDR1 and CDR2: SGDLS, YYNGEE. CDR3 region: CASSVEGYGTDTQYF. DNA of the CDR3: TGTGCCAGCAGCGTAGAAGGGTACGGCACAGATACGCAGTATTTT.

The genes are TRBV5-6 and TRBJ1-3, with TRBD1 as a possible D gene (6 bases). The CDR3 is 14 residues long. V was clipped by 0 bases and J by 5 bases, with 9 bases between them. Per germline, CDR1 SGHDT and CDR2 YYEEEE. CDR3 sequence: CASSLVQGRNTIYF. Here the CDR3 DNA reads TGTGCCAGCAGCTTGGTACAGGGTAGAAACACCATATATTTT.

V and J are TRBV4-1 and TRBJ2-2, with a tentative D call TRBD2 (6 bases). Trimming stripped 1 base from V and 4 bases from J, with 13 bases between. The CDR3 totals 16 residues. From germline, CDR1 is MGHRA and CDR2 YSYEKL. This CDR3 reads CASSQATAGSTGELFF. CDR3 nucleotide sequence: TGCGCCAGCAGCCAAGCAACGGCGGGGAGCACCGGGGAGCTGTTTTTT.

On this clone: The sample carries other DNA sequences with the same CDR3. The chain carries TRBV5-4 and TRBJ2-6, with D maybe TRBD1 (5 bases). CDR3 length: 15 amino acids. Looked up from germline, CDR1 is SGHNT and CDR2 is YYREEE (reference sequence). V lost 2 bases to trimming and J lost 0 bases, with 6 bases between them. This CDR3 is CASSFQGSGANVLTF. The CDR3 DNA sequence: TGTGCCAGCAGCTTCCAGGGCTCTGGGGCCAACGTCCTGACTTTC.

The chain has TRBV27 and TRBJ2-1; TRBD2 matches at 13 bases. CDR1 and CDR2 (germline): MNHEY, SMNVEV (reference sequence). The CDR3 has 17 amino acids. The V and J ends lost 5 bases and 2 bases, in that order; junction bases with no gene match: 6. CDR3 nucleotide sequence: TGTGCCAGCAGTCCCTGGACTAGCGGGGGCCCCTACAATGAGCAGTTCTTC. Protein: CASSPWTSGGPYNEQFF.

This chain uses TRBV27 with TRBJ2-1; TRBD1 matches at 9 bases. Germline V gene sequence: CDR1 MNHEY, CDR2 SMNVEV (reference sequence). The J segment lost 5 bases and the V segment lost 4 bases, leaving 9 bases of the junction unmatched. The length of the CDR3 is 16 residues. The CDR3 DNA follows: TGTGCCAGCAGTTGGGACAGGGCGGGAAAAAACAATGAGCAGTTCTTC. Translated, it gives CASSWDRAGKNNEQFF.

The gene calls are TRBV5-4 and TRBJ1-3; D is uncertain. V lost 0 bases, J lost 2 bases, and 9 bases lay in between. CDR1 and CDR2 from the germline V gene are SGHNT and YYREEE (reference sequence). This CDR3 region has 15 residues. Written as DNA, the CDR3 is TGTGCCAGCAGCTTGGAGTCAGGAACTGGAAACACCATATATTTT. Its translation is CASSLESGTGNTIYF.